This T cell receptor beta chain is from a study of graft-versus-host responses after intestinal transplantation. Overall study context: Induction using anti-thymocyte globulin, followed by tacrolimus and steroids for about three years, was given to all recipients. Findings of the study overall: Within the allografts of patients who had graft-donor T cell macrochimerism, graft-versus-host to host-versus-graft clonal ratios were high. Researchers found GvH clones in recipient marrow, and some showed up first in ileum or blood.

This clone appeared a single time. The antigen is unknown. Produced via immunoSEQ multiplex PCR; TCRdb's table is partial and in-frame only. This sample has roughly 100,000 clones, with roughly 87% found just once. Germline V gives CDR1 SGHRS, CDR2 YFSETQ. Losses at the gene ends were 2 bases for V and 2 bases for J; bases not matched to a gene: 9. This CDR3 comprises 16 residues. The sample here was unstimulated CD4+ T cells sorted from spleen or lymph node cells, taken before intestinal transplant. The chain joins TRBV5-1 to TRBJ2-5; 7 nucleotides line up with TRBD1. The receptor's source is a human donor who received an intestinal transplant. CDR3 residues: CASSFNHRGRQETQYF. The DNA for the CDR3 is TGCGCCAGCAGCTTCAACCACAGGGGACGACAAGAGACCCAGTACTTC.